This T cell receptor beta chain was identified in a study of molecular identifiers for immune sequencing clone quantification. This clonotype was recorded a few times. Its antigen is unknown. Previously published methods and listed TCR primers were used for the bulk TCR libraries. TCRdb redid the calling of the PCR reads with MiXCR, one entry per CDR3 protein. Of around 480,000 distinct CDR3 sequences listed, roughly 25% are singletons. Germline CDR1 is LGHNT and CDR2 is FRNRAP. The V segment lost 4 bases and the J segment 4 bases; nucleotides outside the gene matches: 18. The CDR3 runs to 18 residues. The study's findings and limits: Barcode-sharing identical TCR molecules could underestimate highly expanded clone sizes. Clonotypes surpassing 20 RNA copies contained over 98% of effector molecules, versus under 1% in naive cells.

What was sequenced was naive CD8+ T cells from blood, with Jurkat cell RNA spiked in. This sample's subset: FACS-sorted CD8+CD4-CCR7+CD45RA+ naive T cells. The receptor comes from a human donor in good health. Some libraries in this study had Jurkat cell RNA spiked in. The chain carries TRBV12-5 and TRBJ1-1; TRBD1 matches 7 bases. CDR3 bases: TGTGCTAGTGGTTCCCATTTGGGGGACAGTTTTTGGAGCACTGAAGCTTTCTTT. Translated: CASGSHLGDSFWSTEAFF.